This T cell receptor beta chain was captured in a study of T cell responses to AZD1222 COVID-19 vaccine. Trimming removed 2 bases from V and 0 bases from J; junction bases left unmatched: 6. The CDR3 is made up of 17 amino acids. Germline V gene sequence: CDR1 MNHEY, CDR2 SVGEGT. The table came from immunoSEQ multiplex PCR; TCRdb's copy has only in-frame clones and leaves some out. This table has about 93,000 clones, over 85% appearing once. The TCR comes from an adult in good health. Sequences were derived from peripheral blood, sampled on day 0 of MenACWY control vaccination. The rearrangement links TRBV6-2 or TRBV6-3 to TRBJ2-2; 7 bases fit TRBD1. The CDR3 loop is CASSYQAGTANTGELFF. CDR3 in DNA: TGTGCCAGCAGTTACCAAGCCGGGACAGCGAACACCGGGGAGCTGTTTTTT.